The clone carrying this TCR beta chain has only a few counts. Its cognate antigen is unknown. CDR1 and CDR2 from the germline V gene are MNHEY and SVGAGI. Deletions cut 5 bases from V and 8 bases from J, with 18 bases between. The CDR3 is made up of 15 amino acids. Assay runs were performed at deep level. Under the authors' procedure: As immunoSEQ supplied junction-only sequences (without quality scores), filtering differed. The data were produced by immunoSEQ multiplex PCR, yet TCRdb's version contains in-frame clones alone and is incomplete. The V and J calls and clone size come from that table; D and trimming were worked out from the DNA. The repertoire holds hundreds of thousands of clones, with approximately 96% as singletons. This sample stems from a study of shared clonotypes between healthy human individuals. Study results and limitations: Naive subsets usually exceeded memory subsets in estimated richness.

Terminally differentiated effector memory CD45RA+ cells were excluded from the naive CD8 cells, which were CD45RO-negative and positively selected for CCR7. The healthy adult donors were HIV-negative and reported no recent acute infections or vaccinations. What was sequenced was naive CD8+ T cells sorted from blood. The receptor was derived from a woman in her 30s in good health. The chain has TRBV6-5 and TRBJ1-4; D is unresolved. Here the CDR3 DNA reads TGTGCCAGCAGTCAATGGACCTCGGCGGGAGAAAAACTGTTTTTT. Amino acid sequence: CASSQWTSAGEKLFF.